One sample yielded the 15 T cell receptor beta chains listed below, sequenced in a study of blood T cell repertoires in COVID-19 (dated by TCRdb to 2018 to 2021). The receptor library was made with the immunoSEQ multiplex PCR assay. Imported from immuneACCESS, the table was reduced by TCRdb to in-frame sequences with V and J called. These copies leave out some clones; in studies compared against another copy, an unresolved V gene accounts for under half, and the cause of the remainder is not known. For this sample there are about 45,000 clones; 83% appear just once. Under 8.5% of the sample goes to the ten largest clones. The specimen was peripheral blood. The receptors were sampled from an elderly man in a cohort sampled during active COVID-19.

The genes are TRBV14 and TRBJ2-1; D might be TRBD1 (6 bases). CDR3 length: 15 residues. Germline lookup yields CDR1 SGHDN and CDR2 FVKESK. V lost 5 bases, J lost 10 bases, and 21 bases lay in between. The CDR3 reads CASSFYRARGYEQFF. CDR3 in DNA: TGTGCCAGCAGCTTCTACCGGGCCAGGGGATACGAGCAGTTCTTC. Combining the CDR3 with reference TRBV14 and TRBJ2-1 gives the whole variable domain EAGVTQFPSHSVIEKGQTVTLRCDPISGHDNLYWYRRVMGKEIKFLLHFVKESKQDESGMPNNRFLAERTGGTYSTLKVQPAELEDSGVYFCASSFYRARGYEQFFGPGTRLTVL.

The chain recombines TRBV11-2 with TRBJ1-6; D is unclear. Germline V CDR1 and CDR2: SGHAT, FQNNGV. This CDR3 has 14 amino acids. Between the trimmed V and J ends, which lost 3 bases and 4 bases, there was a span of 7 bases. CDR3 loop: CASSLQNYNSPLHF. Written as DNA, the CDR3 is TGTGCCAGCAGCTTGCAGAATTATAATTCACCCCTCCACTTT.

The genes are TRBV19 and TRBJ1-2; 11 positions match TRBD1. The CDR3 has 15 residues. Unmatched junction bases numbered 8, after V lost 3 bases and J lost 8 bases. The V gene's germline CDR1 is LNHDA and CDR2 SQIVND (reference sequence). Here the CDR3 DNA reads TGTGCCAGTAGTATTCAGGGACAGGGGGGCGCCGGCTACACCTTC. Protein: CASSIQGQGGAGYTF.

J is TRBJ2-3 and V is TRBV3-1 (or the pseudogene TRBV3-2), with TRBD2 matching over 13 bases. The CDR3 runs to 16 residues. Germline V gene lookup returns CDR1 LGHDT and CDR2 YNNKEL (reference sequence). V shed 5 bases and J 4 bases; nucleotides not matched to a gene: 6. The CDR3 DNA reads as TGTGCCAGCAGCTTACTAGCGGGGGGGTTCGCAGATACGCAGTATTTT. Amino acid sequence: CASSLLAGGFADTQYF.

The chain uses TRBV6-5 and TRBJ1-1; the match to TRBD1 covers 10 bases. Germline CDR1 and CDR2: MNHEY and SVGAGI. CDR3 length: 14 amino acids. Trimming removed 6 bases from V and 4 bases from J; junction bases left unmatched: 5. Here the CDR3 DNA reads TGTGCCAGCAGGGACAGGGGGGGGAGCACTGAAGCTTTCTTT. It translates to CASRDRGGSTEAFF.

The chain joins TRBV4-1 to TRBJ2-1, with 16 bases that match TRBD2. V was clipped by 1 base and J by 0 bases; unmatched bases: 6. Germline V lookup: CDR1 MGHRA, CDR2 YSYEKL. The CDR3 extends over 20 amino acids. CDR3 nucleotides: TGCGCCAGCAGCCAAGGGTCGGGACTAGCGGGAGGGATCTCCTACAATGAGCAGTTCTTC. This sequence encodes CASSQGSGLAGGISYNEQFF.

The rearrangement links TRBV19 to TRBJ2-5; the D gene is possibly TRBD2 (6 bases). The V gene lost 3 bases and the J gene lost 3 bases, with 20 bases spanning the gap. This CDR3 region has 17 residues. Germline V lookup: CDR1 LNHDA, CDR2 SQIVND (reference sequence). CDR3 DNA sequence: TGTGCCAGTAGTATTGGGTTCTCGGGGGTTCGCGAAGAGACCCAGTACTTC. Its protein product is CASSIGFSGVREETQYF.

The chain employs TRBV29-1 and TRBJ2-1, with TRBD2 as a possible D gene (6 bases). V lost 3 bases to trimming and J lost 7 bases, with 7 bases between them. Germline assignment: CDR1 SQVTM and CDR2 ANQGSEA. This CDR3 comprises 11 residues. The CDR3 DNA reads as TGCAGCGTTGACCGGGGGAATGAGCAGTTCTTC. This encodes CSVDRGNEQFF.

V and J are TRBV5-6 and TRBJ2-1; D uncertain. The CDR3 covers 13 residues. Trimming stripped 4 bases from V and 4 bases from J, with 9 bases between. The germline CDR1 and CDR2 sequences are SGHDT and YYEEEE. CDR3 in amino acids: CASSPSDYNEQFF. The CDR3 region has the DNA TGTGCCAGCAGCCCGAGCGATTACAATGAGCAGTTCTTC.

This rearrangement joins TRBV7-8 to TRBJ1-2; the match to TRBD1 covers 8 bases. Germline V lookup: CDR1 SGHVS, CDR2 FQNEAQ. Germline trimming cut 5 bases from V and 5 bases from J; bases unmatched to any gene: 7. The CDR3 is 14 residues long. Here the CDR3 DNA reads TGTGCCAGCAGCCCCCGGACAGGGAAGTATGGCTACACCTTC. Its protein product is CASSPRTGKYGYTF.

The chain joins TRBV19 to TRBJ1-5; maybe TRBD1 (5 bases). The CDR3 extends over 15 amino acids. The germline CDR1 and CDR2 sequences are LNHDA and SQIVND (reference sequence). Trimming shortened V by 3 bases and J by 6 bases, and 15 bases separated the two germline ends. CDR3 in amino acids: CASSIGGDYGQPQHF. The CDR3 DNA sequence: TGTGCCAGTAGTATTGGGGGGGATTACGGTCAGCCCCAGCATTTT.

The genes are TRBV5-1 and TRBJ2-7, with 9 bases identical to TRBD2. V trimming: 5 bases; J trimming: 5 bases; junction bases outside the gene matches: 8. This CDR3 is 14 amino acids long. CDR1 and CDR2 (germline): SGHRS, YFSETQ. The CDR3 sequence: CASSRRGGDDEQYF. CDR3 sequence (DNA): TGCGCCAGCAGTAGGCGGGGGGGCGACGACGAGCAGTACTTC.

The chain uses TRBV7-2 and TRBJ2-7; 10 nucleotides align to TRBD1. CDR1 is SGHTA, CDR2 FQGNSA, per germline. V lost 5 bases and J lost 13; bases outside the gene matches: 17. The CDR3 extends over 15 amino acids. CDR3 sequence: CASSPQGTGAWRGYF. In nucleotides, the CDR3 is TGTGCCAGCAGCCCCCAGGGGACAGGGGCCTGGAGGGGATACTTC.

The chain joins TRBV30 to TRBJ1-3; no clear D. Deletions cut 0 bases from V and 0 bases from J, with 3 bases between. Germline V gives CDR1 GTSNPN, CDR2 SVGIG (reference sequence). The CDR3 length is 13 residues. The DNA for the CDR3 is TGTGCCTGGAGTGTCAGCTCTGGAAACACCATATATTTT. Translation: CAWSVSSGNTIYF.

The chain employs TRBV27 and TRBJ2-2; 7 nucleotides line up with TRBD2. With V trimmed by 8 bases and J by 7 bases, 10 bases remained unmatched. The germline V gene encodes CDR1 MNHEY and CDR2 SMNVEV (reference sequence). The CDR3 extends over 14 amino acids. DNA of the CDR3: TGTGCCAGCCGTCCCGGGAGGTCGGGCGGGGAGCTGTTTTTT. Translation: CASRPGRSGGELFF.